The clone carrying this T cell receptor (beta chain) was seen at least ten times. Trimming took off 0 bases at V and 0 bases at J, with 23 bases between the two ends. The germline V gene has CDR1 LGHNT and CDR2 FRNRAP. This CDR3 is built from 20 residues. The sample belongs to a study of CD8 T cells in ankylosing spondylitis. TCRdb reanalysed the 5' RACE reads using MiXCR and keeps one entry per CDR3 protein. Counted here are under 250,000 distinct CDR3 sequences, approximately 8.4% occurring once; the ten biggest clones make up around 4.4%. The receptor was isolated from a female donor with ankylosing spondylitis or in good health (not recorded which). The chain couples TRBV12-5 to TRBJ1-1, with a tentative D call TRBD1 (5 bases). The source material was blood, either unsorted or a sorted T cell fraction (not recorded which). CDR3 sequence (DNA): TGTGCTAGTGGTTTGGTACTCGAGGGGCCTTCTCCCTTCGTGAACACTGAAGCTTTCTTT. Translated, it gives CASGLVLEGPSPFVNTEAFF.